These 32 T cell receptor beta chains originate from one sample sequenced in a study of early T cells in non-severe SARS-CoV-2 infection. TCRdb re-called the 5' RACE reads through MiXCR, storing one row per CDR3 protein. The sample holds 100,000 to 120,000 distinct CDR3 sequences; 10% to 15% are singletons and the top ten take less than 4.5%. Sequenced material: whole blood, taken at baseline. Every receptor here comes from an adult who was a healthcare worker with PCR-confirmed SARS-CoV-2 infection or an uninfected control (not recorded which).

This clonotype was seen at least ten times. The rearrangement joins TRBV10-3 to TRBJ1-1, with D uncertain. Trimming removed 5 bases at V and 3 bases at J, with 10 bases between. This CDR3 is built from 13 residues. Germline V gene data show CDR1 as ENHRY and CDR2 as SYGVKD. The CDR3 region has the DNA TGTGCCATCAGTCGGGGTGGCGACACTGAAGCTTTCTTT. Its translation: CAISRGGDTEAFF.

CDR3 DNA sequence: TGCAGTGCTAGTAGGGCCGACAGCCTAAGTGAAAAACTGTTTTTT. Residues: CSASRADSLSEKLFF. The gene calls are TRBV20-1 and TRBJ1-4; possibly TRBD1 for D (5 bases). The V and J ends lost 3 bases and 7 bases respectively, with 18 bases between them. Germline assignment: CDR1 DFQATT and CDR2 SNEGSKA (reference sequence). The CDR3 totals 15 residues.

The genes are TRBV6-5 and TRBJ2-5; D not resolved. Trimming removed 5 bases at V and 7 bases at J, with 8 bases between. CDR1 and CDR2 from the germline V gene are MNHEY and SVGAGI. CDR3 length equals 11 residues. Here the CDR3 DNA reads TGTGCCAGCAGTACACGAGGGACCCAGTACTTC. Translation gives CASSTRGTQYF.

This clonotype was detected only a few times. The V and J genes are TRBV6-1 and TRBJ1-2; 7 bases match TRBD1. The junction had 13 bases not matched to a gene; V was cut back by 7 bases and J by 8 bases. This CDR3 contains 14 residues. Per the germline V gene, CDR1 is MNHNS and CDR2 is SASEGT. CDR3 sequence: CASIQLGGGWGYTF. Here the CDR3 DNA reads TGTGCCAGCATCCAACTTGGAGGGGGCTGGGGCTACACCTTC.

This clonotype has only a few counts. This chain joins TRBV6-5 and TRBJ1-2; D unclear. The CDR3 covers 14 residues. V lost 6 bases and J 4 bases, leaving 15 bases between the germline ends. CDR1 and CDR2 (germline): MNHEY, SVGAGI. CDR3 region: CASRELTTFYGYTF. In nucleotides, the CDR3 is TGTGCCAGCAGAGAACTTACGACTTTCTATGGCTACACCTTC.

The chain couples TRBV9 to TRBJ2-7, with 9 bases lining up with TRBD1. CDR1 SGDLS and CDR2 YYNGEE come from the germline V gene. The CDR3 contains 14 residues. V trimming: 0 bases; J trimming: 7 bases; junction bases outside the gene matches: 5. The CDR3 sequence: CASSVEGTGMEQYF. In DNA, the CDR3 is TGTGCCAGCAGCGTAGAAGGGACAGGGATGGAGCAGTACTTC.

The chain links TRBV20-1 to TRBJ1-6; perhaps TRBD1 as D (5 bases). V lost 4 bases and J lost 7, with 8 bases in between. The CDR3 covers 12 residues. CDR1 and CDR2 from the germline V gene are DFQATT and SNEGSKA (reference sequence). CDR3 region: CSAIQGNSPLHF. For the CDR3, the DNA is TGCAGTGCTATTCAGGGCAATTCACCCCTCCACTTT.

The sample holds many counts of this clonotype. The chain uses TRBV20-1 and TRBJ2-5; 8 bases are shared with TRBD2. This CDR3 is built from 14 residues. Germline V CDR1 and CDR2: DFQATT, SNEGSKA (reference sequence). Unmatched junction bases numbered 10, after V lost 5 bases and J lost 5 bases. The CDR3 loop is CSAPLSGRVETQYF. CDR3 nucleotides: TGCAGTGCTCCTTTGAGCGGGAGAGTCGAGACCCAGTACTTC.

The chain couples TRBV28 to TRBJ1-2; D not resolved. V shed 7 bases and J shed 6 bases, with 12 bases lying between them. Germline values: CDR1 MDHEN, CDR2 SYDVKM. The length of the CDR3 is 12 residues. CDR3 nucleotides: TGTGCCAGCAATTCCGGGGTGCATGGCTACACCTTC. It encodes CASNSGVHGYTF.

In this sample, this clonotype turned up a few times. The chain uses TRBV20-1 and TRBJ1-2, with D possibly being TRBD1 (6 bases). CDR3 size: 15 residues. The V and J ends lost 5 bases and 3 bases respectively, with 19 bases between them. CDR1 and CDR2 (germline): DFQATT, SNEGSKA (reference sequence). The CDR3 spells CSAGTTGTQDYGYTF. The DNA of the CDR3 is TGCAGTGCTGGTACAACAGGGACACAGGACTATGGCTACACCTTC.

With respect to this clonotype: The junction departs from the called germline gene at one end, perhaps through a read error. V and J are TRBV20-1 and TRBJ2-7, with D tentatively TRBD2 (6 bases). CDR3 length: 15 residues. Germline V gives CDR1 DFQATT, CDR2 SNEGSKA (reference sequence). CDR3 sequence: CSARALGGSDYGQYF. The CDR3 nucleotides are TGCAGTGCTAGAGCCTTAGGCGGGTCGGACTACGGGCAGTACTTC.

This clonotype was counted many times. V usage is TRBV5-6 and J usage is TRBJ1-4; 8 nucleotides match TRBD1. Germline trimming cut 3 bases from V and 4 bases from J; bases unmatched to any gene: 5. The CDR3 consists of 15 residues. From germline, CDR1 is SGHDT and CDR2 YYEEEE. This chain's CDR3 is CASSYIQGVNEKLFF. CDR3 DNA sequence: TGTGCCAGCAGCTACATACAGGGGGTTAATGAAAAACTGTTTTTT.

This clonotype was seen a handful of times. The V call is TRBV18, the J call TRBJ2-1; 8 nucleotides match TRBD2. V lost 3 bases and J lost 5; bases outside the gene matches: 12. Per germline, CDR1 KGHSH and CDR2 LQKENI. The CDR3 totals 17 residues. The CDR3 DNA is TGTGCCAGCTCACCCCAATACGGGAGGGCGGGGAACAATGAGCAGTTCTTC. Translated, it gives CASSPQYGRAGNNEQFF.

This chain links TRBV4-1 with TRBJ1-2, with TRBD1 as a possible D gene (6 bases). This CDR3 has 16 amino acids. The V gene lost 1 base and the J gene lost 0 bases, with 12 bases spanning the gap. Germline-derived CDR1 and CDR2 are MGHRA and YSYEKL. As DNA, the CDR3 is TGCGCCAGCAGCCAAGGCACGGACAGAGCTAACTATGGCTACACCTTC. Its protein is CASSQGTDRANYGYTF.

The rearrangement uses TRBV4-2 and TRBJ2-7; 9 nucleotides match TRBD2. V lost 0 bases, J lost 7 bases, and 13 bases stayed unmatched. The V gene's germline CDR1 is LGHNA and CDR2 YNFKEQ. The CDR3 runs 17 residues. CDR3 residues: CASSQEQGLAGPLEQYF. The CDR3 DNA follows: TGTGCCAGCAGCCAAGAGCAGGGACTAGCCGGCCCCCTAGAGCAGTACTTC.

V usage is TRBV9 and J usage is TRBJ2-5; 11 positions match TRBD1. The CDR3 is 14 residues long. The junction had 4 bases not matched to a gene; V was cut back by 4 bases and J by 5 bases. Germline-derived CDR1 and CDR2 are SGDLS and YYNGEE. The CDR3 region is CASSRTGGEETQYF. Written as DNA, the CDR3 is TGTGCCAGCAGCCGGACAGGGGGCGAGGAGACCCAGTACTTC.

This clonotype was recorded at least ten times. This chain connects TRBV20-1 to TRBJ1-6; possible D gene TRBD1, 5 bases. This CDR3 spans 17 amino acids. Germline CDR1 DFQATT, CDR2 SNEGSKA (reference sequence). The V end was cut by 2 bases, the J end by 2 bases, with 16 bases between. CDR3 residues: CSARLGVGRAYNSPLHF. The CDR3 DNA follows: TGCAGTGCTAGACTGGGGGTCGGCAGGGCCTATAATTCACCCCTCCACTTT.

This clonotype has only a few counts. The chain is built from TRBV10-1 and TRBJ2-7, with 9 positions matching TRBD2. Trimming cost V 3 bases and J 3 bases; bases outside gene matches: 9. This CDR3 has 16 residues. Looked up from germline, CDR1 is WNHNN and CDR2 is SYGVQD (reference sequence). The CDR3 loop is CASSDSGTSPFYEQYF. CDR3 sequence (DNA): TGCGCCAGCAGTGATTCCGGGACTAGCCCTTTCTACGAGCAGTACTTC.

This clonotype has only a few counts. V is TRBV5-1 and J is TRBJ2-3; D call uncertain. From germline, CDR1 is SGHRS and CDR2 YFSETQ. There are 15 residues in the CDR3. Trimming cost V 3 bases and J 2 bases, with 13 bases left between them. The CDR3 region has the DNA TGCGCCAGCAGCTCAACTAACAGCGTCACAGATACGCAGTATTTT. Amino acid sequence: CASSSTNSVTDTQYF.

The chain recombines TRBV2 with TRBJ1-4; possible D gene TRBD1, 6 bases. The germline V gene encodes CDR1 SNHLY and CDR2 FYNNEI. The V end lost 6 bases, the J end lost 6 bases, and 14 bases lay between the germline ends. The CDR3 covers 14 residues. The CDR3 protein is CASRPSAGDEKLFF. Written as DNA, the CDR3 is TGTGCCAGCAGACCAAGCGCAGGGGATGAAAAACTGTTTTTT.

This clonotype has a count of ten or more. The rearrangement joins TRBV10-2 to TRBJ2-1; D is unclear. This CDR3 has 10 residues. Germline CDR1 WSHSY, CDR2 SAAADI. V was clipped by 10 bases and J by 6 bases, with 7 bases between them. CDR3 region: CATAINEQFF. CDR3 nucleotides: TGCGCCACCGCGATCAATGAGCAGTTCTTC.

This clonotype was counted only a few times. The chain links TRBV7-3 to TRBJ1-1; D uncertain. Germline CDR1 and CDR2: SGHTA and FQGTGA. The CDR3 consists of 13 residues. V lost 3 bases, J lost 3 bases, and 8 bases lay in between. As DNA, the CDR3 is TGTGCCAGCAGCTTTTTACTCGACACTGAAGCTTTCTTT. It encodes CASSFLLDTEAFF.

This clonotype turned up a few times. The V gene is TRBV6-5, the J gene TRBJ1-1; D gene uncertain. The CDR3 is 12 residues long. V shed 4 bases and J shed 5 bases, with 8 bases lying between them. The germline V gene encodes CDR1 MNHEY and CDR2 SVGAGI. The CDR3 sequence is CASSSLRTEAFF. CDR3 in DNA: TGTGCCAGCAGTTCCTTGAGAACTGAAGCTTTCTTT.

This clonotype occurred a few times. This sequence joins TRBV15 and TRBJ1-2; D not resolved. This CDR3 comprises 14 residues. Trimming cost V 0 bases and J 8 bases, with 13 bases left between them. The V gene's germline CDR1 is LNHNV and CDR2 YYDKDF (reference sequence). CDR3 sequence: CATSRDLARRGYTF. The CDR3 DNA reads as TGTGCCACCAGCAGAGACTTGGCCCGGCGAGGCTACACCTTC.

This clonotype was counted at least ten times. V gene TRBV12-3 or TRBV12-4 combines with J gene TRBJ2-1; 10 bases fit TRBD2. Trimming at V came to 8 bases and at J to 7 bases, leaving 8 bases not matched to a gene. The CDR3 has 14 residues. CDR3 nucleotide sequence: TGTGCCAGCGGGGCTAGCGGGGGTGGGAATGAGCAGTTCTTC. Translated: CASGASGGGNEQFF.

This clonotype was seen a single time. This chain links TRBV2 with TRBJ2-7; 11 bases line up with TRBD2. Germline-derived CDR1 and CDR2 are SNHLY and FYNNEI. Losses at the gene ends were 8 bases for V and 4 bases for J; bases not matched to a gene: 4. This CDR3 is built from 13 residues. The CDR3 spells CASGRLAGYEQYF. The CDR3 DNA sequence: TGTGCCAGCGGGAGACTAGCGGGATACGAGCAGTACTTC.

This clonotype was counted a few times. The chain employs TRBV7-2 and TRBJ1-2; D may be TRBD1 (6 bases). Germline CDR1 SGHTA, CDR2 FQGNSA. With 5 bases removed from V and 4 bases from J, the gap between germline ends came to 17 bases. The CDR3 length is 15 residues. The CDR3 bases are TGTGCCAGCAGCGAAAGTACAGGGATGGGCTATGGCTACACCTTC. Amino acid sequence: CASSESTGMGYGYTF.

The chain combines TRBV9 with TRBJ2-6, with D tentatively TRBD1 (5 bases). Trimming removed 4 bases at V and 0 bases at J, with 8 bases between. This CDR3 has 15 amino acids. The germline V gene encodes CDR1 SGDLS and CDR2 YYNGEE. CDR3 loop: CASSLTDSGANVLTF. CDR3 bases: TGTGCCAGCAGCCTGACAGACTCTGGGGCCAACGTCCTGACTTTC.

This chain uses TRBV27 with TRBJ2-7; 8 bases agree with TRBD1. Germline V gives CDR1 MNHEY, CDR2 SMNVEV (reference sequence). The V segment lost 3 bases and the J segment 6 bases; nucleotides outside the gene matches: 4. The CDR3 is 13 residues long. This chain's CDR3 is CASSFGQGSEQYF. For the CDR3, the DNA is TGTGCCAGCAGTTTCGGACAGGGCTCCGAGCAGTACTTC.

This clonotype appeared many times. The CDR3 DNA reads TGTGCCAGCTCAACTCAGGGGTCTGGGGCCAACGTCCTGACTTTC. It translates to CASSTQGSGANVLTF. The chain is built from TRBV18 and TRBJ2-6; D is possibly TRBD1 (6 bases). Germline CDR1 and CDR2: KGHSH and LQKENI. The germline V and J ends were trimmed by 5 bases and 1 base, with 9 bases remaining between them. The CDR3 consists of 15 residues.

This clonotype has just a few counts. The CDR3 DNA reads as TGTGCCAGCAGCGGACAGGGAACCCAGCATTTT. Its protein is CASSGQGTQHF. V and J are TRBV12-3 or TRBV12-4 and TRBJ1-5; 8 bases are a match to TRBD1. The CDR3 totals 11 residues. The junction had 3 bases not matched to a gene; V was cut back by 6 bases and J by 11 bases.

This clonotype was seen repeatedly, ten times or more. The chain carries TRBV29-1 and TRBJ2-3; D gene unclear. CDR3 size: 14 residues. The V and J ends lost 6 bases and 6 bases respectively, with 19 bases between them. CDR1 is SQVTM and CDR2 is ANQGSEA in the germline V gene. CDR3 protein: CSVQGYLRADTQYF. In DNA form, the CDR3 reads TGCAGCGTCCAAGGGTACTTACGGGCGGATACGCAGTATTTT.